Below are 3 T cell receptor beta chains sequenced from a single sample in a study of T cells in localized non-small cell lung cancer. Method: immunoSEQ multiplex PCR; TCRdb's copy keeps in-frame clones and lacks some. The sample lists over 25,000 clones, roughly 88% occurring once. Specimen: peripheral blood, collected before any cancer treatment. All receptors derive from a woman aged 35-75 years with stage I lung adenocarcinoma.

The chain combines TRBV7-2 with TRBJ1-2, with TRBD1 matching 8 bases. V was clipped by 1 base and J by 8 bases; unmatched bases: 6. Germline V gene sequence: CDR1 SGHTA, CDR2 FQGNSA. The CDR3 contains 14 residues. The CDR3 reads CASSLETGDKGYTF. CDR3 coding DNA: TGTGCCAGCAGCTTAGAGACAGGGGATAAGGGCTACACCTTC.

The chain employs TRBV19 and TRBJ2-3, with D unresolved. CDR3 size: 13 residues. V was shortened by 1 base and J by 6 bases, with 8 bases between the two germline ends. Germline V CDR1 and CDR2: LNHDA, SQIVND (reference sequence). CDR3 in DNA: TGTGCCAGTAGTATAGGGGTGTGGGATACGCAGTATTTT. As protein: CASSIGVWDTQYF. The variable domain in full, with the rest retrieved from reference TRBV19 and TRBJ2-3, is DGGITQSPKYLFRKEGQNVTLSCEQNLNHDAMYWYRQDPGQGLRLIYYSQIVNDFQKGDIAEGYSVSREKKESFPLTVTSAQKNPTAFYLCASSIGVWDTQYFGPGTRLTVL.

This CDR3 reads CASSLIGTGSTQPQHF. Here the CDR3 DNA reads TGTGCCAGCAGCTTGATAGGGACAGGGAGTACACAGCCCCAGCATTTT. V is TRBV5-8 and J is TRBJ1-5; 9 nucleotides align to TRBD1. Germline CDR1 is SGHTS and CDR2 is YDEGEE. The CDR3 consists of 16 residues. Losses at the gene ends were 1 base for V and 7 bases for J; bases not matched to a gene: 9.